This T cell receptor beta chain was recovered during a study of CD8+ T cells in alopecia areata. General observations from the study: Lesional scalp, especially alopecia totalis/universalis, showed higher clonality than normal scalp. Scalp clonality and expanded CD8+ clones among the top 100 showed significant decreases with tofacitinib. Sequencing of scalp samples also captures resident alphabeta T cells of normal skin.

The V and J ends lost 5 bases and 4 bases, in that order; junction bases with no gene match: 10. This CDR3 is built from 14 residues. Germline V gene lookup returns CDR1 GTSNPN and CDR2 SVGIG (reference sequence). Worth noting for this clone: The antigen remains undetermined.

It was cDNA, reverse transcribed from extracted RNA, that served as the sequencing template. The method was immunoSEQ multiplex PCR; TCRdb's version includes in-frame clones alone and lacks a portion of them. This sample has around 200,000 clones, with around three fifths found just once. This sample's treatment: oral pan-JAK inhibitor, 5-10 mg twice daily. In alopecia areata patients, both lesional scalp punch biopsies and peripheral blood were collected. The rearrangement links TRBV30 to TRBJ1-2; 7 positions match TRBD1. The receptor comes from a human donor with alopecia areata. Sequencing used CD4+ T cells sorted from blood, obtained at week 4, from a patient treated with tofacitinib. CDR3 region: CAWAPGTAVYGYTF. CDR3 sequence (DNA): TGTGCCTGGGCTCCGGGGACAGCTGTCTATGGCTACACCTTC.